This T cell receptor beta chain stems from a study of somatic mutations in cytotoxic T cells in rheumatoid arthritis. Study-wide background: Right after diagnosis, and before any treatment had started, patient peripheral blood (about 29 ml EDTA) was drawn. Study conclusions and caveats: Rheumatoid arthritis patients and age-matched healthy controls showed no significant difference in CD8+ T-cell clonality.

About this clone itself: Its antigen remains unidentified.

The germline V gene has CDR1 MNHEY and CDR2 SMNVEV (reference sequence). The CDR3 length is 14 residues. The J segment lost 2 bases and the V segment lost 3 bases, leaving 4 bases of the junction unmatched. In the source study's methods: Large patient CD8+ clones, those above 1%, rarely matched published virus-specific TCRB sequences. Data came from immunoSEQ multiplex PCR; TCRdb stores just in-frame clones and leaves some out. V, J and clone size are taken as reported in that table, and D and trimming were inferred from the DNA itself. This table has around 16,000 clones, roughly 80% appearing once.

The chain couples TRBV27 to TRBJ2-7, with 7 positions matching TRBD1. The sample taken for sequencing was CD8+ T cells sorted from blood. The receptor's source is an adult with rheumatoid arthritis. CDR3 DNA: TGTGCCAGCAGTTTGGCGACAGGGACCTACGAGCAGTACTTC. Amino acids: CASSLATGTYEQYF.